This T cell receptor (beta chain) is drawn from a study of T cell responses to AZD1222 COVID-19 vaccine (dated by TCRdb to the early 2020s). As for the study more broadly: A total of around 240 trial participants underwent TCR sequencing, of whom about 210 received two doses of AZD1222 and some 25 received two doses of the MenACWY control vaccine. Enrollment into the trials was organized by age into subgroups of 18-55, 56-69 and 70-plus years, and those subgroups contained approximately 150, 30 and 60 TCR-sequenced participants, respectively. Overall study results and their limits: Conclusions about previously exposed vaccinees are limited because only six or seven AZD1222 recipients were SARS-CoV-2 seropositive at baseline. Participants were mostly white British, with more females than males. The authors suggested clonal diversity may have been underestimated. Because no day 14 peak-response samples were available, the repertoires could be characterized only after the peak T cell response. The 56-69-year group was small, and its depth increase did not reach significance, likely because of low power. Spike-specific TCR breadth and depth rose significantly after two AZD1222 doses compared with day 0 and with MenACWY recipients. Reportedly, almost half of the unique spike-specific TCRs recognized epitopes lying outside the regions that are mutated in the B.1.351 and B.1.1.7 variants. Vaccine-associated CD4 TCRs spanned the whole spike protein, with dominant responses in regions 160-218 and 743-854.

The CDR3 regions of human TCRbeta chains were analyzed by immunosequencing. The authors' pipeline ran thus. Repertoire TCRs were checked for matches against a reference library of SARS-CoV-2-specific TCRs that had been generated using the MIRA antigen-specificity platform. Breadth was defined as the fraction of unique TCRs that were SARS-CoV-2-associated. Depth was defined as the fraction of total T cells that were SARS-CoV-2-associated. Using the MIRA data, each spike-specific TCR was assigned both to the spike region to which the TCR was reactive and to a CD4 or CD8 class. Log10-transformed breadth and depth values were compared by one-way ANOVA with Sidak's multiple comparisons tests. TCRdb provides this immuneACCESS table in a form limited to in-frame rearrangements. Some clones are lacking; in checked studies, under half of them reflect an unresolved V gene, and why the rest are absent is not known. V, J and clone size are taken as reported in that table, and D and trimming were inferred from the DNA itself. In all, the sample holds about 86,000 clones, and about 91% of those were seen once. The ten largest clones capture about a tenth of the sample.

The time point label on this specimen signifies: baseline before first vaccination. The treatment or condition label, as the study defines it: meningococcal conjugate vaccine given as trial control. The vaccinee samples were drawn from two UK trials, COV001 and COV002, one of which was a single-blind randomized controlled phase 2/3 trial testing AZD1222 (ChAdOx1 nCoV-19) in healthy adults. For TCRbeta chain sequencing, PBMC samples were collected from trial participants at day 0 and at day 28 after the second dose. About this clone: Its antigen is unknown. The limits of the CDR3 on the DNA are not certain, so only TCRdb's listed CDR3 is given.

This specimen was peripheral blood, taken on day 0 of MenACWY control vaccination. The clonotype originates from an adult in good health.

The CDR3 region has the sequence CASSISGPATEAFF. This chain joins TRBV19 to TRBJ1-1. Reading the germline V gene (reference sequence) gives CDR1 LNHDA and CDR2 SQIVND. Taken from cysteine to phenylalanine, the CDR3 has 14 residues.